This TCR beta chain was captured by sequencing in a study of T cells after yellow fever vaccination. Trimming cost V 0 bases and J 0 bases, with 14 bases left between them. Germline-derived CDR1 and CDR2 are MNHEY and SVGAGI. The CDR3 totals 17 residues. TCRdb used MiXCR to reprocess the 5' RACE reads, holding one entry per CDR3 protein. The sample consists of about 580,000 distinct CDR3 sequences, about 17% of them appearing once. This receptor was identified in a man aged 18 to 30 who received the YFV17D yellow fever vaccine. The chain links TRBV6-5 to TRBJ2-5; D is ambiguous. Sequencing was performed on PBMCs, taken about 5 days after the first yellow fever vaccination. This chain's CDR3 is CASSYSFRTADQETQYF. CDR3 nucleotide sequence: TGTGCCAGCAGTTACTCGTTCCGGACGGCCGACCAAGAGACCCAGTACTTC.